This T cell receptor beta chain was sequenced for a study of blood T cell repertoires in COVID-19. Original methodology: Reference gene primer amplification gave estimated nucleated cell counts. Assay used: immunoSEQ multiplex PCR; TCRdb lists only in-frame clones, some missing. The V and J calls and clone size are taken from that table; D and trimming were inferred from the DNA. The sample lists around 400,000 clones, around 87% occurring once. Patients from Seattle were sampled longitudinally, starting during active infection. V dropped 5 bases and J dropped 2; count of bases not matched to a gene: 10. This CDR3 contains 17 residues. Germline assignment: CDR1 SGHNT and CDR2 YENEEA.

The sample comprised peripheral blood. The V gene is TRBV11-3, the J gene TRBJ2-1; TRBD2 matches 9 bases. The clonotype was recovered from a woman aged 55-70 years with COVID-19, enrolled during active disease. The CDR3 region has the DNA TGTGCCAGCAGCCCCCGTGCTAGCGGGGCTGCCTACAATGAGCAGTTCTTC. Protein product: CASSPRASGAAYNEQFF. Full variable domain (rest looked up from reference TRBV11-3 and TRBJ2-1): EAGVVQSPRYKIIEKKQPVAFWCNPISGHNTLYWYLQNLGQGPELLIRYENEEAVDDSQLPKDRFSAERLKGVDSTLKIQPAELGDSAVYLCASSPRASGAAYNEQFFGPGTRLTVL.